What follows are 9 T cell receptor beta chains derived from one specimen sequenced in a study of blood T cells in healthy people across ages. A second 7 to 11 cycle PCR used barcoded and J-beta primers. TCRdb reanalysed the 5' RACE reads using MiXCR and keeps one entry per CDR3 protein. The table has about 1,500,000 distinct CDR3 sequences, roughly 27% seen once; the top ten hold 7.7%. Sequencing was done on a sample of blood. The source is a woman in her 30s in good health.

Concerning this clonotype itself: A junction boundary mismatches the germline segment, possibly from a read error. J is TRBJ2-3 and V is TRBV12-3 or TRBV12-4; 7 nucleotides align to TRBD2. This CDR3 has 17 amino acids. The CDR3: CASSFRVSGASTDTEYF. For the CDR3, the DNA is TGTGCCAGCAGTTTTCGGGTGAGCGGGGCTAGCACAGATACGGAGTATTTT.

This clonotype was counted between two and nine times. The chain recombines TRBV20-1 with TRBJ2-5; D remains unclear. Germline CDR1 and CDR2: DFQATT and SNEGSKA (reference sequence). The CDR3 spans 13 residues. The V and J ends lost 2 bases and 4 bases respectively, with 11 bases between them. In nucleotides, the CDR3 is TGCAGTGCTAGATGGTTGGGTAGAGAGACCCAGTACTTC. Translated, it gives CSARWLGRETQYF.

There are many counts of this clonotype. The DNA for the CDR3 is TGCGCCAGCAGCCCCCTTCGGGACCCTGGAGAGACCCAGTACTTC. It translates to CASSPLRDPGETQYF. The chain joins TRBV4-3 to TRBJ2-5; D is perhaps TRBD1 or TRBD2 (5 bases each). V dropped 4 bases and J dropped 4 bases, with 16 bases sitting between them. CDR3 length: 15 residues. The germline gives CDR1 LGHNA, CDR2 YSLEER.

This chain uses TRBV5-6 with TRBJ2-1, with D perhaps TRBD2 (7 bases). The better agreement between TRBJ2-7 and the DNA end casts doubt on the J call. Germline V gene lookup returns CDR1 SGHDT and CDR2 YYEEEE. The CDR3 has 15 residues. DNA for the CDR3: TGTGCCAGCAGCGGGGGGCGGGAGACCTACAATGAGCAGTACTTC. It specifies CASSGGRETYNEQYF.

V is TRBV20-1 and J is TRBJ2-3; the D call may be TRBD1 or TRBD2 (5 bases each). CDR1 DFQATT and CDR2 SNEGSKA come from the germline V gene (reference sequence). The length of the CDR3 is 13 residues. V was shortened by 3 bases and J by 5 bases, with 12 bases between the two germline ends. The CDR3 region has the DNA TGCAGTGCTAGGTGGGGGAAGGGAGATACGCAGTATTTT. Its translation is CSARWGKGDTQYF.

The chain uses TRBV28 and TRBJ2-7, with 7 bases matching TRBD1. J was trimmed by 4 bases and V by 6 bases; bases with no gene match: 9. Per germline, CDR1 MDHEN and CDR2 SYDVKM. The CDR3 is made up of 14 amino acids. Written as DNA, the CDR3 is TGTGCCAGCAGGCCTACAGGGGCTGGGTACGAGCAGTACTTC. As protein: CASRPTGAGYEQYF.

This clonotype was found a few times. The chain carries TRBV20-1 and TRBJ1-1; TRBD1 might be the D (6 bases). This CDR3 spans 13 amino acids. Germline CDR1 reads DFQATT; CDR2 reads SNEGSKA (reference sequence). The V gene lost 2 bases and the J gene lost 7 bases, with 14 bases spanning the gap. The CDR3 region has the DNA TGCAGTGCTAGACAGGGGAGTTATAGTGAAGCTTTCTTT. Translating it yields CSARQGSYSEAFF.

V and J are TRBV15 and TRBJ2-3, with 9 bases lining up with TRBD2. The CDR3 totals 15 residues. The junction had 3 bases not matched to a gene; V was cut back by 5 bases and J by 0 bases. Per germline, CDR1 LNHNV and CDR2 YYDKDF (reference sequence). CDR3 amino acids: CATSGGGASTDTQYF. The DNA of the CDR3 is TGTGCCACCAGCGGCGGGGGGGCGAGCACAGATACGCAGTATTTT.

In its sample, this clonotype was seen a few times. The chain carries TRBV7-2 and TRBJ2-3; possible D gene TRBD2, 7 bases. CDR3 length: 17 residues. The ends were cut back, 6 bases at V and 0 bases at J, with 19 bases in the middle. CDR1 SGHTA and CDR2 FQGNSA come from the germline V gene. Here the CDR3 DNA reads TGTGCCAGCAGTTTCCCTCAGGGGCGGGGGAGCACAGATACGCAGTATTTT. Its protein product is CASSFPQGRGSTDTQYF.